One and the same sample provided the 30 T cell receptor beta chains below, sequenced in a study of shared clonotypes between healthy human individuals (dated by TCRdb to 2018 to 2020). Libraries were constructed by the immunoSEQ multiplex PCR assay. This is the immuneACCESS table as TCRdb keeps it, with only in-frame sequences that have V and J called. A part of the clones is gone; compared with another copy, unresolved V genes explain less than half, and the rest is unexplained. A total of some 87,000 clones appear in this sample, 60% to 75% of them only once. The ten largest clonotypes hold 50% of the sample. What was sequenced was memory CD8+ T cells sorted from blood. The meaning of the sample's cell subset or site label: CD45RO+ cells pooled with CCR7-negative TemRA cells. These receptors were collected from a man aged 30 to 45 in good health.

This clone was observed at least ten times. The same CDR3 can be traced to other DNA sequences in this sample. This sequence joins TRBV6-1 and TRBJ2-3, with 12 bases aligning to TRBD2. This CDR3 comprises 15 residues. CDR1 and CDR2 from the germline V gene are MNHNS and SASEGT. Trimming cost V 7 bases and J 4 bases; bases outside gene matches: 6. The CDR3 DNA sequence: TGTGCCAGCAACCGACTAGCGGGAGACGCAGATACGCAGTATTTT. It yields the protein CASNRLAGDADTQYF.

This clone has more than one count but fewer than ten. V is TRBV5-6 and J is TRBJ2-7; unclear D gene. Germline V gene lookup returns CDR1 SGHDT and CDR2 YYEEEE. V was cut by 2 bases and J by 6 bases, with 9 bases left in between. This CDR3 contains 12 residues. The CDR3 nucleotides read TGTGCCAGCAGCTTTGAGGTAGCCGAGCAGTACTTC. Its protein is CASSFEVAEQYF.

The V call is TRBV29-1, the J call TRBJ2-7; 14 bases match TRBD2. With 6 bases clipped from V and 2 bases from J, the junction kept 9 bases outside the gene matches. The CDR3 length is 16 residues. Germline CDR1 reads SQVTM; CDR2 reads ANQGSEA. The CDR3 region is CSVGGLAGAPPYEQYF. DNA of the CDR3: TGCAGCGTGGGGGGACTAGCGGGAGCCCCCCCCTACGAGCAGTACTTC.

The rearrangement uses TRBV29-1 and TRBJ2-3; the match to TRBD1 covers 9 bases. V lost 2 bases to trimming and J lost 3 bases; unmatched junction nucleotides: 6. Germline V gene sequence: CDR1 SQVTM, CDR2 ANQGSEA. The CDR3 has 15 residues. The CDR3 is CSVEPDRGRTDTQYF. The CDR3 nucleotides read TGCAGCGTTGAACCGGACAGGGGTAGGACAGATACGCAGTATTTT.

This clone was detected ten times or more. The same CDR3 arises from other DNA sequences in this sample as well. V gene TRBV28 combines with J gene TRBJ1-3, with 7 positions matching TRBD1. The CDR3 runs 16 residues. Germline loops: CDR1 MDHEN, CDR2 SYDVKM. The ends lost 3 bases at V and 0 bases at J; junction bases unmatched: 5. The CDR3 DNA sequence: TGTGCCAGCAGTTTGTATAGGGACAGCTCTGGAAACACCATATATTTT. The encoded protein is CASSLYRDSSGNTIYF.

V gene TRBV7-9 combines with J gene TRBJ2-1, with D perhaps matching TRBD2 (6 bases). The length of the CDR3 is 15 residues. Deletions cut 5 bases from V and 6 bases from J, with 17 bases between. Germline V gene data show CDR1 as SEHNR and CDR2 as FQNEAQ (reference sequence). CDR3 region: CASSPFGGFSNEQFF. The CDR3 DNA is TGTGCCAGCAGCCCCTTTGGAGGGTTTAGCAATGAGCAGTTCTTC.

The chain couples TRBV6-4 to TRBJ2-3; D possibly corresponds to TRBD2 (6 bases). This CDR3 has 15 residues. Germline-derived CDR1 and CDR2 are MRHNA and SNTAGT. V was shortened by 2 bases and J by 1 base, with 10 bases between the two germline ends. The CDR3 DNA reads TGTGCCAGCAGTGACCGAGCTAGCGGCACAGATACGCAGTATTTT. It is translated as CASSDRASGTDTQYF.

This chain links TRBV9 with TRBJ2-6, with TRBD2 matching over 10 bases. With V trimmed by 4 bases and J by 0 bases, 4 bases remained unmatched. The germline gives CDR1 SGDLS, CDR2 YYNGEE. The CDR3 loop spans 17 amino acids. CDR3 in amino acids: CASSFSGRSSGANVLTF. The CDR3 DNA is TGTGCCAGCAGCTTTAGCGGGAGGTCCTCTGGGGCCAACGTCCTGACTTTC.

This chain joins TRBV7-2 and TRBJ2-1; 9 nucleotides agree with TRBD2. CDR1 SGHTA and CDR2 FQGNSA come from the germline V gene. The CDR3 is made up of 15 amino acids. The V gene end was trimmed by 3 bases and the J gene end by 2 bases; junction bases not matched to a gene: 2. CDR3 region: CASSFRTSAYNEQFF. In DNA form, the CDR3 reads TGTGCCAGCAGCTTCCGGACTAGCGCCTACAATGAGCAGTTCTTC. The full variable domain, with the rest looked up from reference TRBV7-2 and TRBJ2-1, is GAGVSQSPSNKVTEKGKDVELRCDPISGHTALYWYRQSLGQGLEFLIYFQGNSAPDKSGLPSDRFSAERTGGSVSTLTIQRTQQEDSAVYLCASSFRTSAYNEQFFGPGTRLTVL.

This clone was recorded a few times. The chain carries TRBV28 and TRBJ2-5, with D maybe TRBD1 (6 bases). Germline-derived CDR1 and CDR2 are MDHEN and SYDVKM. The CDR3 spans 15 residues. Trimming took 5 bases from V and 1 from J, leaving 14 bases between them. CDR3 sequence reads: CASSPLQGFQETQYF. DNA for the CDR3: TGTGCCAGCAGTCCCCTACAGGGATTCCAAGAGACCCAGTACTTC.

The rearrangement joins TRBV27 to TRBJ2-2; possible D gene TRBD1, 5 bases. This CDR3 comprises 14 residues. V lost 11 bases and J 2 bases, leaving 15 bases between the germline ends. Germline V gives CDR1 MNHEY, CDR2 SMNVEV (reference sequence). The CDR3 spells CARVRTLNTGELFF. The CDR3 bases are TGTGCCCGGGTGAGGACACTAAACACCGGGGAGCTGTTTTTT.

This clone occurred a few times. This same CDR3 is encoded by further DNA sequences in the sample. The chain is built from TRBV28 and TRBJ2-7; 7 nucleotides line up with TRBD1. V lost 6 bases to trimming and J lost 3 bases; unmatched junction nucleotides: 5. Per germline, CDR1 MDHEN and CDR2 SYDVKM. CDR3 size: 13 residues. Here the CDR3 DNA reads TGTGCCAGCAGCCCGGGGACAGACTACGAGCAGTACTTC. It specifies CASSPGTDYEQYF.

The chain carries TRBV19 and TRBJ1-5, with D maybe TRBD1 (6 bases). CDR3 size: 15 residues. Trimming shortened V by 5 bases and J by 9 bases, and 20 bases separated the two germline ends. Looked up from germline, CDR1 is LNHDA and CDR2 is SQIVND (reference sequence). CDR3 in DNA: TGTGCCAGTAGTTACAGGGTTGGAGCAGATTGGCCCCAGCATTTT. Protein sequence: CASSYRVGADWPQHF.

The chain joins TRBV18 to TRBJ2-7; D is ambiguous. The CDR3 extends over 15 amino acids. Trimming left V 0 bases short and J 3 bases short, with 12 bases between. The germline V gene encodes CDR1 KGHSH and CDR2 LQKENI. In DNA form, the CDR3 reads TGTGCCAGCTCACCACCCTCCAGGTCCAACTACGAGCAGTACTTC. It encodes CASSPPSRSNYEQYF. Drawing the rest from reference TRBV18 and TRBJ2-7, the complete variable domain is NAGVMQNPRHLVRRRGQEARLRCSPMKGHSHVYWYRQLPEEGLKFMVYLQKENIIDESGMPKERFSAEFPKEGPSILRIQQVVRGDSAAYFCASSPPSRSNYEQYFGPGTRLTVT.

J is TRBJ2-3 and V is TRBV5-4; D perhaps matches TRBD2 (6 bases). The CDR3 consists of 16 residues. V lost 1 base to trimming and J lost 4 bases, with 16 bases between them. Germline V gene data show CDR1 as SGHNT and CDR2 as YYREEE (reference sequence). CDR3 sequence reads: CASSLMVSGASDTQYF. CDR3 sequence (DNA): TGTGCCAGCAGCTTGATGGTTAGCGGAGCTTCAGATACGCAGTATTTT.

The V call is TRBV5-1, the J call TRBJ1-2; 10 bases agree with TRBD1. CDR3 length: 13 amino acids. Germline assignment: CDR1 SGHRS and CDR2 YFSETQ. V dropped 5 bases and J dropped 8; count of bases not matched to a gene: 6. The CDR3 DNA is TGCGCCAGCAGTACCGGGACAGGGGACGGCTACACCTTC. This codes for CASSTGTGDGYTF. The full variable domain, rest sourced from reference TRBV5-1 and TRBJ1-2, is KAGVTQTPRYLIKTRGQQVTLSCSPISGHRSVSWYQQTPGQGLQFLFEYFSETQRNKGNFPGRFSGRQFSNSRSEMNVSTLELGDSALYLCASSTGTGDGYTFGSGTRLTVV.

In its sample, this clone was seen once. The rearrangement uses TRBV6-5 and TRBJ2-7; no reliable D call. CDR1 MNHEY and CDR2 SVGAGI come from the germline V gene. V was pared by 0 bases and J by 6 bases, with 15 bases between. The CDR3 has 15 residues. The CDR3 loop reads CASSYSGPGNGEQYF. The CDR3 DNA sequence: TGTGCCAGCAGTTACTCTGGGCCTGGGAACGGCGAGCAGTACTTC.

CDR3 nucleotide sequence: TGTGCCAGCAGCGTAGGGGCGGAGCAGTTCTTC. Translating gives CASSVGAEQFF. The chain uses TRBV9 and TRBJ2-1, with D hard to call. The V end was cut by 0 bases, the J end by 10 bases, with 5 bases between. Looked up from germline, CDR1 is SGDLS and CDR2 is YYNGEE. The CDR3 runs 11 residues. Combining the CDR3 with reference TRBV9 and TRBJ2-1 gives the whole variable domain DSGVTQTPKHLITATGQRVTLRCSPRSGDLSVYWYQQSLDQGLQFLIQYYNGEERAKGNILERFSAQQFPDLHSELNLSSLELGDSALYFCASSVGAEQFFGPGTRLTVL.

In this sample, this clone turned up once. J is TRBJ2-2 and V is TRBV6-4; D may be TRBD2 (5 bases). The CDR3 has 16 amino acids. V lost 6 bases and J 1 base, leaving 15 bases between the germline ends. The germline V gene encodes CDR1 MRHNA and CDR2 SNTAGT. DNA for the CDR3: TGTGCCAGCAGCGAAGAAGGACTCTTGAACACCGGGGAGCTGTTTTTT. This codes for CASSEEGLLNTGELFF.

The rearrangement uses TRBV11-1 and TRBJ1-2, with D uncertain. The CDR3 runs 12 residues. Germline V gives CDR1 SGHAT, CDR2 FQDESV (reference sequence). Deletions cut 4 bases from V and 1 base from J, with 4 bases between. The CDR3 sequence: CASSSYNYGYTF. Written as DNA, the CDR3 is TGTGCCAGCAGCTCGTATAACTATGGCTACACCTTC.

This chain links TRBV5-4 with TRBJ2-7; no definite D call. Looked up from germline, CDR1 is SGHNT and CDR2 is YYREEE (reference sequence). The CDR3 runs to 12 residues. V lost 0 bases and J 6 bases, leaving 7 bases between the germline ends. The CDR3 loop is CASSLEASEQYF. DNA of the CDR3: TGTGCCAGCAGCTTGGAGGCCAGCGAGCAGTACTTC.

The chain uses TRBV2 and TRBJ1-5; the D gene is possibly TRBD1 (6 bases). Per germline, CDR1 SNHLY and CDR2 FYNNEI. V lost 3 bases and J lost 8, with 17 bases in between. The CDR3 has 15 amino acids. In nucleotides, the CDR3 is TGTGCCAGCAGTGAGGGGGCAGGGTATTTAAAGCCCCAGCATTTT. This codes for CASSEGAGYLKPQHF.

This clone was counted at least ten times. The same CDR3 arises from other DNA sequences in this sample as well. The genes are TRBV10-3 and TRBJ2-5, with 7 bases fitting TRBD2. V gave up 6 bases and J gave up 2 bases; unmatched junction bases: 6. In germline, CDR1 is ENHRY, CDR2 SYGVKD. The CDR3 is made up of 14 amino acids. The CDR3 nucleotides are TGTGCCATCAGCGAGAGCGGGACGCAAGAGACCCAGTACTTC. Protein sequence: CAISESGTQETQYF.

This clone was observed a handful of times. The chain joins TRBV7-9 to TRBJ1-1, with no clear D. Germline CDR1 SEHNR, CDR2 FQNEAQ (reference sequence). The V gene lost 2 bases and the J gene lost 1 base, with 5 bases spanning the gap. CDR3 length: 13 amino acids. As DNA, the CDR3 is TGTGCCAGCAGCTTACTGGGGAACACTGAAGCTTTCTTT. It codes for CASSLLGNTEAFF.

Ten or more counts support this clone. The J gene is TRBJ2-1, the V gene TRBV4-3, with 7 bases aligning to TRBD2. The CDR3 length is 17 residues. The germline V gene has CDR1 LGHNA and CDR2 YSLEER. Trimming at V came to 1 base and at J to 0 bases, leaving 6 bases not matched to a gene. The CDR3 bases are TGCGCCAGCAGCCAAGCTTTATGGGACTACTCCTACAATGAGCAGTTCTTC. This sequence encodes CASSQALWDYSYNEQFF.

The chain is built from TRBV4-1 and TRBJ2-3, with TRBD2 matching over 10 bases. Trimming removed 0 bases from V and 3 bases from J; junction bases left unmatched: 6. CDR1 and CDR2 (germline): MGHRA, YSYEKL. The CDR3 has 17 amino acids. The CDR3 sequence is CASSQDMQRGGTDTQYF. The CDR3 bases are TGCGCCAGCAGCCAAGATATGCAGCGGGGGGGGACAGATACGCAGTATTTT.

This clone was found many times. The genes are TRBV6-1 and TRBJ2-7; D unclear. The V gene lost 4 bases and the J gene lost 3 bases, with 7 bases spanning the gap. The CDR3 consists of 12 residues. Germline CDR1 MNHNS, CDR2 SASEGT. CDR3: CASSVDGYEQYF. The DNA of the CDR3 is TGTGCCAGCAGTGTCGACGGCTACGAGCAGTACTTC.

V usage is TRBV5-6 and J usage is TRBJ1-1; unclear D gene. The CDR3 totals 12 residues. Per germline, CDR1 SGHDT and CDR2 YYEEEE. V was cut by 5 bases and J by 3 bases, with 8 bases left in between. DNA of the CDR3: TGTGCCAGCAGTATACGGGACACTGAAGCTTTCTTT. Amino acid sequence: CASSIRDTEAFF.

This clone was counted a few times. The chain employs TRBV2 and TRBJ2-7, with D hard to call. Germline lookup yields CDR1 SNHLY and CDR2 FYNNEI. V was shortened by 7 bases and J by 6 bases, with 13 bases between the two germline ends. The CDR3 is made up of 12 amino acids. Here the CDR3 DNA reads TGTGCCAGCAATGGCCAGACCCCCGAGCAGTACTTC. Translation: CASNGQTPEQYF.

The V call is TRBV6-6, the J call TRBJ2-5; 9 bases match TRBD1. The CDR3 runs 15 residues. CDR1 and CDR2 from the germline V gene are MNHNY and SVGAGI (reference sequence). J gave up 5 bases and V 6 bases, and 10 bases lay outside the gene matches. The CDR3 sequence: CASRPGTGRGETQYF. Here the CDR3 DNA reads TGTGCCAGCAGACCCGGGACAGGGAGAGGGGAGACCCAGTACTTC.